This T cell receptor beta chain was recorded in a study of regulatory T cells in long-lasting Graves disease. iRepertoire HTBI primers and Arm-PCR of CDR3 regions built TCR beta libraries. TCRdb reprocessed the multiplex PCR reads via MiXCR and lists one record per CDR3 protein. The top ten clones hold 12% of a sample with 550,000 to 600,000 distinct CDR3 sequences, about 16% of them seen once. Overall study findings and caveats: Persistent disease was characterized by preferential usage of TRBV28, TRBJ1-2 and TRBJ2-5.

For this clonotype: As yet, its antigen is unknown.

The CDR3 has 14 residues. Germline CDR1 is SQVTM and CDR2 is ANQGSEA. Trimming removed 2 bases from V and 5 bases from J, with 16 bases in between. Time point of the sample: newly diagnosed GD, antithyroid drugs for less than 3 months. Construction of the TCR library relied on RNA isolated from PBMCs. These data were likewise used in another study, on T cells in Graves' hyperthyroidism and ophthalmopathy. That source adds: Hyperthyroidism patients were newly diagnosed, had disease duration under 2 months, and were aged 18 to 65 years. Carried out on the TCR CDR3, a first-round RT-PCR used the HTBI primer set. Ophthalmopathy was identified by the model a median around 6 months ahead of onset.

The sequence came from a man between 18 and 35 years old with Graves disease. The chain joins TRBV29-1 to TRBJ2-7, with D possibly TRBD1 on 6 matching bases. This sample comprised peripheral blood mononuclear cells (PBMCs), obtained at new diagnosis, from a patient treated with antithyroid drugs. CDR3 DNA: TGCAGCGTTGAAAAGGGCAGGGGTGTGAACGAGCAGTACTTC. This gives the protein CSVEKGRGVNEQYF.